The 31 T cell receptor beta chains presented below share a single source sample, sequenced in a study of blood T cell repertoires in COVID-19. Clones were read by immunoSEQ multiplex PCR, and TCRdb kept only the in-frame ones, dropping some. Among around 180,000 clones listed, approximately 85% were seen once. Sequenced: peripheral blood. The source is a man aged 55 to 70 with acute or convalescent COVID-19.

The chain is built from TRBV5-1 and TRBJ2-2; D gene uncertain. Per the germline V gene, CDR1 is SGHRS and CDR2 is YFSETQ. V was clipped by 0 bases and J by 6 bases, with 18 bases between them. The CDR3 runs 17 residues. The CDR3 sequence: CASSLGGTNVVAGELFF. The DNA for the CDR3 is TGCGCCAGCAGCTTGGGCGGTACAAACGTTGTAGCCGGGGAGCTGTTTTTT.

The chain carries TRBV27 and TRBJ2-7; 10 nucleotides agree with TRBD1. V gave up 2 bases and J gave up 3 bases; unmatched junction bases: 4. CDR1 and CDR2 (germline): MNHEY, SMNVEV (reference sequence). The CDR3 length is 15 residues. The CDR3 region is CASSLTGDRGYEQYF. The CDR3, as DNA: TGTGCCAGCAGTTTAACCGGGGACAGGGGCTACGAGCAGTACTTC.

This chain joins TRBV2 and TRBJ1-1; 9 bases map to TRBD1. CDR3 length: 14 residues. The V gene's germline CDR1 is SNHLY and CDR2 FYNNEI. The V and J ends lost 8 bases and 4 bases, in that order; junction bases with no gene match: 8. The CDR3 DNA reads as TGTGCCAGCGGCTTACAGGGGGCTGGCACTGAAGCTTTCTTT. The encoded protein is CASGLQGAGTEAFF.

The CDR3 DNA is TGTGCCAGCAGCTTAAAAACGGGACAGGGGGCAGATACGCAGTATTTT. This translates into CASSLKTGQGADTQYF. The rearrangement uses TRBV7-3 and TRBJ2-3, with TRBD1 identical over 11 bases. The CDR3 spans 16 residues. J was trimmed by 4 bases and V by 1 base; bases with no gene match: 4. The germline gives CDR1 SGHTA, CDR2 FQGTGA.

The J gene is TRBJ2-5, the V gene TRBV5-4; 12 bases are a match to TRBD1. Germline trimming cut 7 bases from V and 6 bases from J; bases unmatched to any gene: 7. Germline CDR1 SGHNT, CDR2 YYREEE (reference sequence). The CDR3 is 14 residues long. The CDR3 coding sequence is TGTGCCAGCTCCGGGACAGGGGGCCTGAAGACCCAGTACTTC. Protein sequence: CASSGTGGLKTQYF.

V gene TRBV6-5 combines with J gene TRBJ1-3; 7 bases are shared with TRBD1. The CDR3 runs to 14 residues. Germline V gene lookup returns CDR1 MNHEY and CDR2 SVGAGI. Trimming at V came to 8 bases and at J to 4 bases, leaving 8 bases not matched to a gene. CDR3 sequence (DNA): TGTGCCAGCTTTTCCACAGGGGCGGGAAACACCATATATTTT. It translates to CASFSTGAGNTIYF.

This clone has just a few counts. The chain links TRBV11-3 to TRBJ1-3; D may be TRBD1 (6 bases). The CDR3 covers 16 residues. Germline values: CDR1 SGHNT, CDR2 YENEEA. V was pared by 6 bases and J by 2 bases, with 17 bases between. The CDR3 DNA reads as TGTGCCAGCAGGGCCGGACAGCCAGATACTGGAAACACCATATATTTT. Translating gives CASRAGQPDTGNTIYF. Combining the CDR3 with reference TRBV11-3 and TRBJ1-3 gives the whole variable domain EAGVVQSPRYKIIEKKQPVAFWCNPISGHNTLYWYLQNLGQGPELLIRYENEEAVDDSQLPKDRFSAERLKGVDSTLKIQPAELGDSAVYLCASRAGQPDTGNTIYFGEGSWLTVV.

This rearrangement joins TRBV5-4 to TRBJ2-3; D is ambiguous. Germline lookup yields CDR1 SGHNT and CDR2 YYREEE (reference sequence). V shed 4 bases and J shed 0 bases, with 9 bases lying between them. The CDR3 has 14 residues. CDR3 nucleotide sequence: TGTGCCAGCAGCCGACTCGGGAGCACAGATACGCAGTATTTT. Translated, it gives CASSRLGSTDTQYF.

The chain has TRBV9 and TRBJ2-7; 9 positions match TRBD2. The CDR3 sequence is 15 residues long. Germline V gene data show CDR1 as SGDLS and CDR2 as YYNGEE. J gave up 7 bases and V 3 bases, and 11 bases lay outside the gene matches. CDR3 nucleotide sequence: TGTGCCAGCAGCGGCGAGGTTAGAGCGGGAGGAGAGCAGTACTTC. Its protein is CASSGEVRAGGEQYF.

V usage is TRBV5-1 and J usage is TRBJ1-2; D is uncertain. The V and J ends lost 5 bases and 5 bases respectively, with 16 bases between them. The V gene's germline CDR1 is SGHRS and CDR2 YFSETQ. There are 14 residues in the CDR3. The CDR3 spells CASRGDGRRYGYTF. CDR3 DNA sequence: TGCGCCAGCAGGGGAGACGGCCGTCGATATGGCTACACCTTC.

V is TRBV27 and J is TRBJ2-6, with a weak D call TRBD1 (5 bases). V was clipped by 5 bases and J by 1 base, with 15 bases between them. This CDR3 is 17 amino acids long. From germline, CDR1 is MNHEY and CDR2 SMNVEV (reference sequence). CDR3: CASSPRPPGSGANVLTF. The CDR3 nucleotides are TGTGCCAGCAGTCCCCGCCCCCCAGGGTCTGGGGCCAACGTCCTGACTTTC.

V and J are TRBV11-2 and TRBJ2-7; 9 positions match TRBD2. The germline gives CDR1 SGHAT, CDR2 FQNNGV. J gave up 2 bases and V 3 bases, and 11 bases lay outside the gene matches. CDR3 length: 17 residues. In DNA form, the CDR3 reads TGTGCCAGCAGCTTTGGACTAGCGCTAGAAAGTCCCTACGAGCAGTACTTC. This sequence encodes CASSFGLALESPYEQYF.

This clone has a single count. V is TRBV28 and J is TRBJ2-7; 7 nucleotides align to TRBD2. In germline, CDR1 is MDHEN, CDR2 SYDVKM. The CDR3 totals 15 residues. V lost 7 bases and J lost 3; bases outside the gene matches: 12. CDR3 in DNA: TGTGCCAGCACCGGCGAGGTCCCTAGCGGCTACGAGCAGTACTTC. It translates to CASTGEVPSGYEQYF.

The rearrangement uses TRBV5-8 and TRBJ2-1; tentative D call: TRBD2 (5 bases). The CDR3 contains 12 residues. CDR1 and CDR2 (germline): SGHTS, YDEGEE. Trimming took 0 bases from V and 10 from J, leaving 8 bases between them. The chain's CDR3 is CASSLVSSEQFF. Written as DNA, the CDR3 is TGTGCCAGCAGCTTGGTGTCTAGCGAGCAGTTCTTC.

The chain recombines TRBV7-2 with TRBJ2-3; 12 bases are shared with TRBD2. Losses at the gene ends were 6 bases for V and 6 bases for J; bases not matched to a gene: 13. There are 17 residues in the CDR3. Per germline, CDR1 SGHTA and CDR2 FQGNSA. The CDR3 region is CASRTTGTSGWGDTQYF. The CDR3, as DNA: TGTGCCAGCAGGACAACCGGGACTAGCGGGTGGGGGGATACGCAGTATTTT.

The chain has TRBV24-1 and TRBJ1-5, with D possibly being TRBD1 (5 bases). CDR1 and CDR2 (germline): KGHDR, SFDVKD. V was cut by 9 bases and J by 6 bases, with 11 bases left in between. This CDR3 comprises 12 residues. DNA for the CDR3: TGTGCCACCGGGCAGGGAAGTCAGCCCCAGCATTTT. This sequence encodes CATGQGSQPQHF.

For the CDR3, the DNA is TGTGCCAGCAGCTTAGCCCCCCCGCGTCTCAACACCGGGGAGCTGTTTTTT. This translates into CASSLAPPRLNTGELFF. The rearrangement uses TRBV11-2 and TRBJ2-2, with D unresolved. This CDR3 region has 17 residues. The germline CDR1 and CDR2 sequences are SGHAT and FQNNGV. V lost 1 base and J lost 2, with 14 bases in between.

The CDR3 DNA sequence: TGTGCCAGCAGCACAACCGGGACAGCCCAGAACACTGAAGCTTTCTTT. Translation gives CASSTTGTAQNTEAFF. J is TRBJ1-1 and V is TRBV21-1; TRBD1 is the table's D call and was not checked against the DNA. TRBV21-1 is shown as a pseudogene. The CDR3 runs 16 residues.

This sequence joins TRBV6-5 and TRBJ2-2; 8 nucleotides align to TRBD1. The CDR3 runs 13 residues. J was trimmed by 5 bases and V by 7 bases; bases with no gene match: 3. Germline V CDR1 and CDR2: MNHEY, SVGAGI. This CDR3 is CASTTGGTGELFF. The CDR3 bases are TGTGCCAGCACCACAGGGGGAACCGGGGAGCTGTTTTTT.

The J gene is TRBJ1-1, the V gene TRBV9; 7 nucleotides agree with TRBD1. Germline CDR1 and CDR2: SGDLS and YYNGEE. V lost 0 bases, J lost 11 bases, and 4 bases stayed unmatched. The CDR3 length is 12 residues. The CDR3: CASSVDRGDAFF. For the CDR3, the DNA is TGTGCCAGCAGCGTAGACAGGGGAGACGCTTTCTTT.

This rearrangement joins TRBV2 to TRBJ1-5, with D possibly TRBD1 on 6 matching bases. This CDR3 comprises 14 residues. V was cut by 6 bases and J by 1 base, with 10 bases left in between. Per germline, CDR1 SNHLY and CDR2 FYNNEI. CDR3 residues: CASRPGHSNQPQHF. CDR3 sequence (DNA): TGTGCCAGCAGACCGGGACACAGCAATCAGCCCCAGCATTTT.

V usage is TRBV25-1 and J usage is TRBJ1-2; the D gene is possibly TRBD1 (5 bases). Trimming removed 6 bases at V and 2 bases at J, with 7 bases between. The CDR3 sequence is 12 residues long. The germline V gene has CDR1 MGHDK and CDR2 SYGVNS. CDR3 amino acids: CASRQGNYGYTF. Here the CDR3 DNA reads TGTGCCAGCAGGCAGGGCAACTATGGCTACACCTTC.

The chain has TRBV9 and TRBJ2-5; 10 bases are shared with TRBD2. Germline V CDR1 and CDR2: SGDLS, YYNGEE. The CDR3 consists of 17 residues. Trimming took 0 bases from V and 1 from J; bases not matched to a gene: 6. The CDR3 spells CASSVASRTSGQETQYF. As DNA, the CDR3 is TGTGCCAGCAGCGTAGCGTCCCGGACTAGCGGCCAAGAGACCCAGTACTTC. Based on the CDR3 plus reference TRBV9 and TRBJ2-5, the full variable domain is DSGVTQTPKHLITATGQRVTLRCSPRSGDLSVYWYQQSLDQGLQFLIQYYNGEERAKGNILERFSAQQFPDLHSELNLSSLELGDSALYFCASSVASRTSGQETQYFGPGTRLLVL.

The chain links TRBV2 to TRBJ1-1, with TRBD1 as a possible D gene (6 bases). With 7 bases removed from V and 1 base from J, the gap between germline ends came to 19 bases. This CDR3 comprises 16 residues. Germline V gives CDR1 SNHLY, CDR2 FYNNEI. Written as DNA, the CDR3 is TGTGCCAGCAATATTATGGGGGGGCTAGGGAACACTGAAGCTTTCTTT. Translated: CASNIMGGLGNTEAFF.

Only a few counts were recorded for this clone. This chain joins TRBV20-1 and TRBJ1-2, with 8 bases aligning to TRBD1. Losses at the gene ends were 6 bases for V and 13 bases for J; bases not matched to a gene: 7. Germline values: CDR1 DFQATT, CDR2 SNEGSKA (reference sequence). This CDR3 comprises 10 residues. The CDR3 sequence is CSAPVQGATF. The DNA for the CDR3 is TGCAGTGCCCCTGTCCAGGGGGCCACCTTC.

CDR3 coding DNA: TGTGCCAGCAGCTCTTACGGCACAGGCAGCAATGAGCAGTTCTTC. It encodes CASSSYGTGSNEQFF. This rearrangement joins TRBV7-6 to TRBJ2-1; weak D call: TRBD1 (5 bases). CDR1 SGHVS and CDR2 FNYEAQ come from the germline V gene. Trimming pared 4 bases from V and 6 bases from J, leaving 16 bases between. The CDR3 is made up of 15 amino acids.

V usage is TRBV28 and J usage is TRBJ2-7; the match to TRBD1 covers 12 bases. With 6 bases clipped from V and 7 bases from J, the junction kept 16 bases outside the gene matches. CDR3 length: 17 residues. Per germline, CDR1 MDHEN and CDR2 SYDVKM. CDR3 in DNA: TGTGCCAGCAGCCGAGCTCCGACCGGGACAGGGGGCGGTGAGCAGTACTTC. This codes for CASSRAPTGTGGGEQYF.

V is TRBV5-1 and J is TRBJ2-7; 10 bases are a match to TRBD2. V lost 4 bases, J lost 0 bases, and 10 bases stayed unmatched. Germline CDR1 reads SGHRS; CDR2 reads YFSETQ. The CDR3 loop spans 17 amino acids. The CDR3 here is CASSRGELAGFSYEQYF. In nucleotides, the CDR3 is TGCGCCAGCAGCCGGGGGGAACTAGCGGGGTTCTCCTACGAGCAGTACTTC. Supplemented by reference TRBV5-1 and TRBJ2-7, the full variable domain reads KAGVTQTPRYLIKTRGQQVTLSCSPISGHRSVSWYQQTPGQGLQFLFEYFSETQRNKGNFPGRFSGRQFSNSRSEMNVSTLELGDSALYLCASSRGELAGFSYEQYFGPGTRLTVT.

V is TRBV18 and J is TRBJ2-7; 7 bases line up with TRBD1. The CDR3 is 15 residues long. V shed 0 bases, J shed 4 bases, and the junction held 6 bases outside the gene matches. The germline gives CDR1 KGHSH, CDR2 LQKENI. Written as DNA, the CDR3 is TGTGCCAGCTCACCACCCCGACAGGGAGCGTACGAGCAGTACTTC. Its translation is CASSPPRQGAYEQYF.

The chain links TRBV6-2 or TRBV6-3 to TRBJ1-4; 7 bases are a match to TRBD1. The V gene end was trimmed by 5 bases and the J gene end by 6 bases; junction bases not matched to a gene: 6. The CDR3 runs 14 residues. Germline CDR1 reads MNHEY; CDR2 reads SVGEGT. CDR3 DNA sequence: TGTGCCAGCAGTCCCGGACAGGACTATGAAAAACTGTTTTTT. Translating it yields CASSPGQDYEKLFF.

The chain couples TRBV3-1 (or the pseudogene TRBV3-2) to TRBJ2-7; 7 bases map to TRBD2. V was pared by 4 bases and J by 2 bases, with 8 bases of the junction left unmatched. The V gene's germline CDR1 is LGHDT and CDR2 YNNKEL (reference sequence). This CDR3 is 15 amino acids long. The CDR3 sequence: CASSRSGTTTYEQYF. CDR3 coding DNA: TGTGCCAGCAGCCGCTCCGGGACTACCACCTACGAGCAGTACTTC.